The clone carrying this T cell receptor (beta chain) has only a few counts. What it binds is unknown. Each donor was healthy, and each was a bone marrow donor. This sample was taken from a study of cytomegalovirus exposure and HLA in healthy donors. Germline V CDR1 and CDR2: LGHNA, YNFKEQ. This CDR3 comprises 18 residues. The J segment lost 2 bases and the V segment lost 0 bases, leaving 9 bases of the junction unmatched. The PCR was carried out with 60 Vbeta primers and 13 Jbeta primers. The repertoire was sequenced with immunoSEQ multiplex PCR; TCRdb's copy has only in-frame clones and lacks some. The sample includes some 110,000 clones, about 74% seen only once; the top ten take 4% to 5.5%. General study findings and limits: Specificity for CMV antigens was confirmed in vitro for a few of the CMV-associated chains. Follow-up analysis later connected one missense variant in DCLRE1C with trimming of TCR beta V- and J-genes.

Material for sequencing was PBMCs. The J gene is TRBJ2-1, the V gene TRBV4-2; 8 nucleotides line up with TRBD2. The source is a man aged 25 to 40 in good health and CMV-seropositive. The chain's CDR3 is CASSQDRSGGGAYNEQFF. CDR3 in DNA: TGTGCCAGCAGCCAAGATCGGAGCGGGGGCGGGGCCTACAATGAGCAGTTCTTC.